This entry describes one T cell receptor beta chain. Its recognized antigen is unknown. Per-base quality was not reported, and no clone a single base away is much larger than it. Using the deep immunoSEQ assay, TCR CDR3 regions were amplified from genomic DNA by multiplex PCR. Extracted genomic DNA from each cell subset was distributed evenly across all wells of several immunoSEQ 96-well plates, and each plate was treated as a replicate. For sorted subsets, about 220 ng of genomic DNA, equivalent to 30,000 or so T cell genomes, went into each replicate PCR. Purified libraries were measured with a Qubit 3.0 fluorometer, size-checked on a Bioanalyzer 2100, and measured again with the KAPA Library Quantification kit. Every immunoSEQ 96-well plate was sequenced on a dedicated single-read 150-cycle Illumina NextSeq 550 flow cell. The original pipeline was this. The immunoSEQ output contained only junctional sequences without quality scores, so filtering could not match that applied to full-length reads. Sequences were annotated with PyIR, a Python wrapper for IgBLAST v1.9, using IMGT germline references to assign V/J genes and CDR3. Reads with weak V/J assignments (E-value above 1e-6), missing CDR3, stop codons, out-of-frame junctions, or ambiguous translated residues were removed. V3J clonotypes were defined as sequences sharing the same inferred V gene, J gene, and CDR3 amino acid sequence. The percentage overlap between two repertoires was calculated by dividing the number of shared unique clonotypes by the size of the smaller repertoire. RTK rarefaction, the Chao1 estimator, and Recon v2.1 estimates of unobserved clonotypes were used to assess repertoire richness. Generation probabilities were computed with OLGA for all TCRbeta clonotypes obtained by the gDNA method from four donors. TCRdb re-hosts the immuneACCESS table, in-frame sequences only. Its copies lack some clones; in the studies checked, an unresolved V gene accounts for under half of them, and the cause for the rest is not known. D and trimming come from the DNA, and the V and J calls and clone size come from that table. Here the sample has around 720,000 clones; around four fifths occur a single time. Around 2% of the sample comes from the top ten.

Healthy HIV-negative adults with no recently reported acute infections or vaccinations were included as donors. Every donor was a Caucasian adult residing in Nashville, Tennessee, USA. CD4+ T cells were enriched through magnetic negative selection, after which naive cells were positively selected on CD45RA and the remaining negative fraction served as the memory subset. Blood was collected by leukapheresis, and PBMCs were isolated by Ficoll-Histopaque density gradient centrifugation and then cryopreserved in liquid nitrogen vapor phase. Analytical flow cytometry was used to check the purity and quantity of every magnetically sorted T cell population. Genomic DNA was isolated from each sorted fraction and quantified by UV absorbance on a Nanodrop 2000c. From the cysteine up to the phenylalanine, the CDR3 has a length of 14 residues. Of all the DNA, just the CDR3 is kept, 42 bases in frame from base 1. V loses 6 bases at its end and J loses 10 bases; junction bases beyond the gene matches: 6. CDR1 MGHDK and CDR2 SYGVNS were looked up in the germline V gene.

These data come from a study of shared clonotypes between healthy human individuals (dated by TCRdb to 2020 to 2021). Some background on the complete study: The cohort included three men and two women between 18 and 49 years of age. For each donor, CD4 naive and CD4 memory were each run on three plates, CD8 naive on two plates, and CD8 memory on one plate. Libraries were prepared and TCR repertoires were sequenced by different laboratories using diverse techniques, in order to increase sequencing depth and limit assay-specific biases. Per donor, leukapheresis produced somewhere between about 0.94 and 9 billion PBMCs. To estimate repertoire size and how much clonotypes are shared between individuals, the study performed deep sequencing of blood TCR repertoires from a handful of healthy adults. Here is what the overall study found, with its caveats: Naive subsets generally had larger estimated clonotype richness than memory subsets. Because the study included only a small number of donors, the genetic and exposure-history diversity represented was limited. Rarefaction of sorted-subset datasets indicated incomplete sequencing despite the large sequencing depth. Sharing across a few donors was observed for about 5% of naive CD4, under 4% of naive CD8, 2% to 2.5% of memory CD4, and over 0.3% of memory CD8 clonotypes. Based on pairwise subsampling, the degree of clonotype sharing among donors was expected to be affected by sequencing depth. Higher generation probabilities were observed for clonotypes shared by all four sorted-subset donors than for non-shared clonotypes. Sampling was restricted to blood, and TCR repertoires in tissues likely differ from the TCR repertoires found in blood.

Specimen: memory CD4+ T cells sorted from blood. The cell subset or site label, read with the paper, signifies: CD45RA-negative fraction. The chain couples TRBV25-1 to TRBJ1-6, with 10 central nucleotides matching TRBD1. The receptor was isolated from a woman in her twenties or thirties in good health. The nucleotides read TGTGCCAGCAGGGCCGGGACAGGGGAGTCACCCCTCCACTTT. This sequence encodes CASRAGTGESPLHF.